Following are 3 T cell receptor beta chains from one sample sequenced in a study of blood T cell repertoires in COVID-19. The data were produced by immunoSEQ multiplex PCR, yet TCRdb's version contains in-frame clones alone and is incomplete. The sample includes under 300,000 clones, roughly 85% of them seen just once. Sequencing was done on a sample of PBMCs or T cells enriched from blood (not recorded which). Receptor source: a woman aged 45 to 65 who had been exposed to COVID-19.

The chain carries TRBV29-1 and TRBJ1-1; 7 nucleotides align to TRBD1. Germline lookup yields CDR1 SQVTM and CDR2 ANQGSEA. The CDR3 has 11 amino acids. The trim removed 3 bases at V and 10 bases at J, leaving 5 bases unmatched. The CDR3 protein is CSVEGAGGAFF. The CDR3 nucleotides read TGCAGCGTTGAGGGGGCAGGGGGAGCTTTCTTT.

This chain links TRBV3-1 (or the pseudogene TRBV3-2) with TRBJ2-5, with a possible D match to TRBD2 (5 bases). Per the germline V gene, CDR1 is LGHDT and CDR2 is YNNKEL (reference sequence). This CDR3 has 20 amino acids. Trimming stripped 0 bases from V and 5 bases from J, with 28 bases between. CDR3 coding DNA: TGTGCCAGCAGCCAAGATCGGAGGCAACTGAAGGGCGATGCGCGTGAGACCCAGTACTTC. It yields the protein CASSQDRRQLKGDARETQYF.

This rearrangement joins TRBV2 to TRBJ1-3; no firm D call. V was cut by 3 bases and J by 3 bases, with 9 bases left in between. Germline-derived CDR1 and CDR2 are SNHLY and FYNNEI. This CDR3 spans 14 amino acids. The CDR3 is CASSEGGIGNTIYF. The CDR3 DNA is TGTGCCAGCAGTGAGGGAGGGATTGGAAACACCATATATTTT.